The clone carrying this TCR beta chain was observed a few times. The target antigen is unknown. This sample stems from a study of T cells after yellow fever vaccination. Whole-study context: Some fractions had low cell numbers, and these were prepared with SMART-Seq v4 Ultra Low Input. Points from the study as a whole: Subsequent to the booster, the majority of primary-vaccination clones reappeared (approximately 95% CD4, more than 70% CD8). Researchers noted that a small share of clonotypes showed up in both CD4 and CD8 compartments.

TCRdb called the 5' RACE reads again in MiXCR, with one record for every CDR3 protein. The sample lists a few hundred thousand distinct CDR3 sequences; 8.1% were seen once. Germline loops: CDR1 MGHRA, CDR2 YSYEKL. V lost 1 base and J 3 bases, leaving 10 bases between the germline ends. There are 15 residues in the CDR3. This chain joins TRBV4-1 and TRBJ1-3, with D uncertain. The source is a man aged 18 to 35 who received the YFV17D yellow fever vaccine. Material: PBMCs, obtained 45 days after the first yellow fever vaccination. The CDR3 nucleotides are TGCGCCAGCAGCCAAGGGCCGCTAGTTGGAAACACCATATATTTT. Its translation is CASSQGPLVGNTIYF.